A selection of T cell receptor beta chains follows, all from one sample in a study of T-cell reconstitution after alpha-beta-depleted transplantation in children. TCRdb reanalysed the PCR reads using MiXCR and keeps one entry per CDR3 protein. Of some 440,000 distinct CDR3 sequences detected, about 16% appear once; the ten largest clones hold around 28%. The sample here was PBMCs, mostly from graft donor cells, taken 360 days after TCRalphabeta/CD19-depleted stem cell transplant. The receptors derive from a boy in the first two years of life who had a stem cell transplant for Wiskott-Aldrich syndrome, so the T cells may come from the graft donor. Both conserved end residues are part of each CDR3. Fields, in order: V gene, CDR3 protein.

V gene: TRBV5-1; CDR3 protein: CASSLESGGTYEQYF
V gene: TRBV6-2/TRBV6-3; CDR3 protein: CASSWTSGSSYNEQFF
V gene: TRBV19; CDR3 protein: CASSMPGNEQFF
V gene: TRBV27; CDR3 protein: CASRRAGLAKNIQYF
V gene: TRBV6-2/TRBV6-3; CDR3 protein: CASSYSGTSWEQYF
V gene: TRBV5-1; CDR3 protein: CASSLLWDPEAYEQYF
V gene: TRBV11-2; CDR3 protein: CASSPWTSYRETQYF
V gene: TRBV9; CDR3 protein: CASSAPGLAGNNEQFF
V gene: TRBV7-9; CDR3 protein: CASTPREGVRDTQYF
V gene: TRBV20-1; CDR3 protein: CSAPDRNTGELFF
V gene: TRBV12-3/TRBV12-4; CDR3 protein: CASSKTATIPIPQYF
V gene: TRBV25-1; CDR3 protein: CASSELKSRYPVETQYF
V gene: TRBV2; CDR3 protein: CATEWAGATNEQYF
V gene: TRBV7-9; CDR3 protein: CASRPKQGRLNTEAFF
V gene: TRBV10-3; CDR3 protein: CAISELAGAPDTQYF
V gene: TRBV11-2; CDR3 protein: CASSFTLRESIEQFF
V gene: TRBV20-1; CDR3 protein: CSARDRPSGSLDTQYF
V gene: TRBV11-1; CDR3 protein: CASSLWTGWALNTGELFF
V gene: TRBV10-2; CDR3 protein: CASRNLDNEQFF
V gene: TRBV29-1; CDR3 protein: CSVEASTEAFF
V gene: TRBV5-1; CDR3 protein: CASRRRWDPSTDTQYF
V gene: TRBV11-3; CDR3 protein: CASSLPPGGSYEQYF
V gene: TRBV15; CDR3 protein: CATSRDPLTGGKEQFF
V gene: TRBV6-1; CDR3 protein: CASSLTSGEYEQYF
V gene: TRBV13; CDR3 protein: CASSLVPGETQYF
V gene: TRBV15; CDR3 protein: CATSRGLRPLGTDTQYF
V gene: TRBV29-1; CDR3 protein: CSVRGTEQFF
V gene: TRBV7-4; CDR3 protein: CASSYRLRSSYNEQFF
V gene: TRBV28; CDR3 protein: CASRGPNTGELFF
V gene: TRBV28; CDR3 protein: CASSLNGGTGYEQYF
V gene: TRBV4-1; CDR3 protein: CASSQRLEGTLNEQFF
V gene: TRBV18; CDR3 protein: CASSPLGGRSYEQYF
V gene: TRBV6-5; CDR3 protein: CASTRLAGGPGELFF
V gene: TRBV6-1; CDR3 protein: CASRRHPNTGELFF
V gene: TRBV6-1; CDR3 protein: CASRRTSGAYEQYF
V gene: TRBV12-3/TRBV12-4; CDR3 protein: CASSLGGFNEQFF
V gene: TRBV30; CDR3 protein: CAWSGQGAAKNIQYF
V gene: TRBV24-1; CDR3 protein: CATSDLGGLNTGELFF
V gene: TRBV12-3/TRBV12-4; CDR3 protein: CASSLSRHEQFF
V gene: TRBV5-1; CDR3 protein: CASSLKPPGKRANEKLFF
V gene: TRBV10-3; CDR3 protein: CAISEGQVGEQYF
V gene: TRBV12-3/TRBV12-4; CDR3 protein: CASSPQGAIREKLFF
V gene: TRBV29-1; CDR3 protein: CSVMTSGGETQYF
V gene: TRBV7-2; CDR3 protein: CASSSLAGGPSYEQYF
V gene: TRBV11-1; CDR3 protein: CASSLLATGRATNEKLFF
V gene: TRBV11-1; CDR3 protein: CASSLGPGRGDSYNEQFF
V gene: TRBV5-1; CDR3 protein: CASSLYPSPLGLAEMIGELFF
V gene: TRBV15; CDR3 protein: CATSRERTGAGDTQYF
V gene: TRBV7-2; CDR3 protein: CASSWVSTDTQYF
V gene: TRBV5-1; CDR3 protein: CASSLGRINSPLHF
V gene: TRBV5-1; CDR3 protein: CASSPDRAGVKNEQFF
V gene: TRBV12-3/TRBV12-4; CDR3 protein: CASSAGHLQETQYF
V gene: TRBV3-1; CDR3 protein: CASSHLALDTEAFF
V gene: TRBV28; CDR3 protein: CASSSLTGEGETQYF
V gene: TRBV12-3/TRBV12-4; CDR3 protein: CASSWYATTANTGELFF